The next 25 T cell receptor beta chains were all read from a single sample in a study of shared clonotypes between healthy human individuals. The protocol was immunoSEQ multiplex PCR, while the TCRdb copy is restricted to in-frame clones and leaves out a portion. The sample lists approximately 530,000 clones, 95% to 97% occurring once. Sequencing was done on a sample of naive CD4+ T cells sorted from blood. The subset was: CD45RA+ positively selected. Source of these receptors: a young woman in good health.

The rearrangement uses TRBV6-1 and TRBJ2-7, with 7 bases that match TRBD1. J was trimmed by 3 bases and V by 3 bases; bases with no gene match: 5. Germline V CDR1 and CDR2: MNHNS, SASEGT. This CDR3 is 14 amino acids long. CDR3 sequence (DNA): TGTGCCAGCAGTGACCGGGACAGACGCTACGAGCAGTACTTC. Protein sequence: CASSDRDRRYEQYF.

This chain uses TRBV7-2 with TRBJ2-5; D is uncertain. The J call may be mistaken, given a closer DNA end match to TRBJ2-7. The CDR3 extends over 14 amino acids. Germline loops: CDR1 SGHTA, CDR2 FQGNSA. CDR3 DNA: TGTGCCAGCAGCTTAGCCCCTGGAATCTACGAGCAGTACTTC. Amino acids: CASSLAPGIYEQYF.

The gene calls are TRBV28 and TRBJ2-3, with 8 positions matching TRBD2. The CDR3 spans 14 residues. With V trimmed by 6 bases and J by 0 bases, 2 bases remained unmatched. Germline CDR1 MDHEN, CDR2 SYDVKM. The CDR3 spells CASSVAGSTDTQYF. CDR3 in DNA: TGTGCCAGCAGCGTAGCGGGAAGCACAGATACGCAGTATTTT.

The gene calls are TRBV28 and TRBJ2-5, with D perhaps TRBD1 (6 bases). The J call may be in error: the DNA end matches TRBJ2-7 better. Germline-derived CDR1 and CDR2 are MDHEN and SYDVKM. This CDR3 spans 14 amino acids. Here the CDR3 reads CASSLPQGTYEQYF. CDR3 nucleotide sequence: TGTGCCAGCAGTTTACCTCAGGGGACCTACGAGCAGTACTTC.

This sequence joins TRBV5-4 and TRBJ2-1; D not resolved. The CDR3 consists of 14 residues. Looked up from germline, CDR1 is SGHNT and CDR2 is YYREEE (reference sequence). V gave up 2 bases and J gave up 7 bases, with 13 bases separating them. CDR3 residues: CASSFNPPKNEQFF. Here the CDR3 DNA reads TGTGCCAGCAGCTTTAACCCCCCAAAGAATGAGCAGTTCTTC.

The chain is built from TRBV6-5 and TRBJ2-2; no firm D call. CDR1 and CDR2 (germline): MNHEY, SVGAGI. The CDR3 extends over 13 amino acids. V lost 6 bases, J lost 5 bases, and 10 bases lay in between. CDR3 DNA: TGTGCCAGCAGCCCCCAAATTACCGGGGAGCTGTTTTTT. As protein: CASSPQITGELFF.

The sample holds one count of this clone. The rearrangement uses TRBV10-2 and TRBJ2-4; maybe TRBD2 (6 bases). The V end lost 6 bases, the J end lost 8 bases, and 14 bases lay between the germline ends. The germline gives CDR1 WSHSY, CDR2 SAAADI. The CDR3 is 13 amino acids. CDR3 amino acids: CASRTQGGDIQYF. The DNA of the CDR3 is TGCGCCAGCAGAACCCAGGGCGGGGACATTCAGTACTTC.

The V gene is TRBV5-1, the J gene TRBJ1-2; possibly TRBD1 for D (6 bases). CDR1 and CDR2 from the germline V gene are SGHRS and YFSETQ. Trimming stripped 0 bases from V and 8 bases from J, with 8 bases between. The CDR3 has 12 amino acids. CDR3: CASSLDRAGYTF. CDR3 DNA sequence: TGCGCCAGCAGCTTGGACAGGGCCGGCTACACCTTC.

The DNA of the CDR3 is TGTGCCAGCAGCCAAGAATCGGCTAGCGGGATCAGAGTGGATACGCAGTATTTT. Protein sequence: CASSQESASGIRVDTQYF. The chain employs TRBV4-2 and TRBJ2-3, with 9 bases matching TRBD2. Germline lookup yields CDR1 LGHNA and CDR2 YNFKEQ. This CDR3 has 18 residues. The V segment lost 0 bases and the J segment 6 bases; nucleotides outside the gene matches: 13.

This clone showed up just once. The chain uses TRBV4-1 and TRBJ2-7, with 14 bases matching TRBD2. V was pared by 0 bases and J by 2 bases, with 6 bases of the junction left unmatched. The CDR3 totals 18 residues. From germline, CDR1 is MGHRA and CDR2 YSYEKL. The CDR3 nucleotides read TGCGCCAGCAGCCAAGAGACCGGACTAGCGGGAGGCGCCTACGAGCAGTACTTC. It codes for CASSQETGLAGGAYEQYF.

This chain links TRBV19 with TRBJ1-5; D may be TRBD1 (6 bases). V dropped 9 bases and J dropped 6 bases, with 18 bases sitting between them. Germline assignment: CDR1 LNHDA and CDR2 SQIVND (reference sequence). This CDR3 comprises 14 residues. The CDR3 DNA sequence: TGTGCCAGCAGCAACGGGCAGGGGAGTCAGCCCCAGCATTTT. Its protein product is CASSNGQGSQPQHF.

The V and J genes are TRBV18 and TRBJ2-7; TRBD1 matches 8 bases. CDR1 and CDR2 (germline): KGHSH, LQKENI. This CDR3 region has 15 residues. V was clipped by 3 bases and J by 4 bases; unmatched bases: 8. CDR3 nucleotides: TGTGCCAGCTCACCTCGACAGGGGATTGTGTACGAGCAGTACTTC. It yields the protein CASSPRQGIVYEQYF.

The V and J genes are TRBV10-3 and TRBJ2-2, with a weak D call TRBD2 (6 bases). CDR1 is ENHRY and CDR2 is SYGVKD in the germline V gene. There are 14 residues in the CDR3. Trimming shortened V by 4 bases and J by 7 bases, and 13 bases separated the two germline ends. In DNA, the CDR3 is TGTGCCATCAGTGGGGGACTCGCGCGCGGGGAGCTGTTTTTT. Its protein product is CAISGGLARGELFF.

The rearrangement joins TRBV21-1 to TRBJ2-3; the tabulated D call, TRBD2, remains unverified against the DNA. TRBV21-1 is noted as a pseudogene. CDR3 length: 19 residues. Here the CDR3 reads CASSKSSGLAGGLTDTQYF. CDR3 sequence (DNA): TGTGCCAGCAGCAAATCTTCGGGACTAGCGGGAGGGCTGACAGATACGCAGTATTTT.

The chain carries TRBV6-4 and TRBJ1-2; D ambiguous. V was shortened by 5 bases and J by 4 bases, with 17 bases between the two germline ends. From germline, CDR1 is MRHNA and CDR2 SNTAGT. The CDR3 has 15 amino acids. The CDR3 reads CASSPEPGNGYGYTF. Here the CDR3 DNA reads TGTGCCAGCAGTCCCGAACCGGGGAACGGCTATGGCTACACCTTC.

CDR3 amino acids: CASSSGQGVGEQYF. As DNA, the CDR3 is TGTGCCAGCAGTTCGGGACAGGGGGTTGGCGAGCAGTACTTC. This chain uses TRBV28 with TRBJ2-5, with 11 bases fitting TRBD1. The assigned J gene may be wrong: the sequence end matches TRBJ2-7 better. There are 14 residues in the CDR3. Germline values: CDR1 MDHEN, CDR2 SYDVKM.

The genes are TRBV7-3 and TRBJ2-3; 8 bases fit TRBD2. The germline V gene encodes CDR1 SGHTA and CDR2 FQGTGA. The CDR3 is 14 amino acids. V lost 4 bases and J lost 2; bases outside the gene matches: 2. CDR3 coding DNA: TGTGCCAGCAGCTCGACTAGCGCCACAGATACGCAGTATTTT. Translated: CASSSTSATDTQYF.

The chain uses TRBV20-1 and TRBJ2-5; no clear D. The V gene lost 7 bases and the J gene lost 5 bases, with 11 bases spanning the gap. This CDR3 is built from 11 residues. Germline V gene data show CDR1 as DFQATT and CDR2 as SNEGSKA (reference sequence). CDR3 region: CSVLPGETQYF. CDR3 DNA sequence: TGCAGTGTACTCCCTGGCGAGACCCAGTACTTC.

In this sample, this clone turned up once. The chain combines TRBV19 with TRBJ2-3, with no clear D. CDR1 is LNHDA, CDR2 SQIVND, per germline (reference sequence). CDR3 length: 12 amino acids. V gave up 7 bases and J gave up 6 bases, with 11 bases separating them. The CDR3 spells CASKTLGDTQYF. Here the CDR3 DNA reads TGTGCCAGTAAGACGTTGGGGGATACGCAGTATTTT.

The chain couples TRBV5-5 to TRBJ1-1, with 12 nucleotides matching TRBD1. Trimming took 3 bases from V and 5 from J; bases not matched to a gene: 11. CDR3 size: 17 residues. Germline loops: CDR1 SGHKS, CDR2 YYEKEE (reference sequence). CDR3 amino acids: CASSSPGTGGSGTEAFF. CDR3 in DNA: TGTGCCAGCAGCTCCCCCGGGACAGGGGGCTCTGGAACTGAAGCTTTCTTT.

This clone was recorded only once. Other DNA sequences of this sample code for an identical CDR3. The gene calls are TRBV28 and TRBJ1-1, with D hard to call. V dropped 6 bases and J dropped 5 bases, with 7 bases sitting between them. The CDR3 sequence is 11 residues long. Germline CDR1 MDHEN, CDR2 SYDVKM. The chain's CDR3 is CASSPATEAFF. The CDR3 coding sequence is TGTGCCAGCAGCCCGGCTACTGAAGCTTTCTTT.

The V call is TRBV11-2, the J call TRBJ1-5, with TRBD1 as a possible D gene (5 bases). Trimming removed 1 base at V and 0 bases at J, with 7 bases between. Germline V gene data show CDR1 as SGHAT and CDR2 as FQNNGV. The CDR3 consists of 15 residues. The CDR3 region has the DNA TGTGCCAGCAGCTTAGGTCAGGGTAGCAATCAGCCCCAGCATTTT. Translation gives CASSLGQGSNQPQHF.

The DNA of the CDR3 is TGCGCCAGCACCCCCTCAAACACAGATACGCAGTATTTT. Amino acids: CASTPSNTDTQYF. The chain employs TRBV5-1 and TRBJ2-3; D is unclear. The germline V gene encodes CDR1 SGHRS and CDR2 YFSETQ. The CDR3 is 13 amino acids. Trimming cost V 6 bases and J 2 bases, with 10 bases left between them.

The V and J genes are TRBV4-1 and TRBJ2-5; 10 bases map to TRBD2. V gave up 4 bases and J gave up 3 bases; unmatched junction bases: 11. Germline V gives CDR1 MGHRA, CDR2 YSYEKL. This CDR3 is built from 17 residues. CDR3 amino acids: CASSRRRASGSEETQYF. The CDR3 DNA reads as TGCGCCAGCAGCCGGAGGAGGGCTAGCGGGAGTGAAGAGACCCAGTACTTC.

About this clone itself: An end of the junction does not agree with germline; a read error may underlie this. CDR3 DNA: TGTGCCAGTAGCATAGGAGGGGCGGGCCCCGGGGAGCTGTTTTTT. Translating gives CASSIGGAGPGELFF. The chain couples TRBV19 to TRBJ2-2, with D perhaps matching TRBD2 (6 bases). Looked up from germline, CDR1 is LNHDA and CDR2 is SQIVND (reference sequence). This CDR3 spans 15 amino acids.